A single T cell receptor beta chain is shown here with its context. Profiling relied on immunoSEQ multiplex PCR, and the TCRdb table lists in-frame clones only, not all of them. This table holds fewer than 800,000 clones, around 92% found once. Germline CDR1 and CDR2: MNHEY and SVGAGI. The CDR3 spans 16 residues. Trimming pared 2 bases from V and 2 bases from J, leaving 16 bases between. Treatment in this sample: some 20 received Ad26.COV2.S at low or high dose, single or two shots; about 5 received placebo; per-sample allocation not given. Sample collection was performed on day 63 after the first vaccine or placebo injection. The sample originates from a study of Ad26.COV2.S vaccination and SARS-CoV-2 variants.

The chain links TRBV6-5 to TRBJ2-7, with D possibly TRBD1 on 5 matching bases. The receptor's source is a person between 18 and 60 years old who received the Ad26.COV2.S COVID-19 vaccine or a placebo. The sequencing here drew on peripheral blood, taken in a trial of Ad26.COV2.S vaccine versus placebo. The CDR3 DNA follows: TGTGCCAGCAGTTACGGTCGCGCAGGGCGGCCCTACGAGCAGTACTTC. Translation gives CASSYGRAGRPYEQYF.